Following are 23 T cell receptor beta chains from one sample sequenced in a study of cytomegalovirus exposure and HLA in healthy donors. The PCR made use of 60 Vbeta and 13 Jbeta primers. This table comes from immunoSEQ multiplex PCR, and its TCRdb copy is limited to in-frame clones, with some not included. The sample records 110,000 to 150,000 clones, approximately 80% being singletons. The sequencing sample was made of PBMCs. These receptors were taken from a man aged 18 to 29 in good health and CMV-seronegative.

The CDR3 is CASSPRQIQETQYF. CDR3 bases: TGTGCCAGTAGTCCTAGACAGATACAAGAGACCCAGTACTTC. The rearrangement uses TRBV19 and TRBJ2-5, with a weak D call TRBD1 (5 bases). From germline, CDR1 is LNHDA and CDR2 SQIVND (reference sequence). V was clipped by 5 bases and J by 2 bases, with 12 bases between them. This CDR3 comprises 14 residues. Full variable domain (remainder filled in from reference TRBV19 and TRBJ2-5): DGGITQSPKYLFRKEGQNVTLSCEQNLNHDAMYWYRQDPGQGLRLIYYSQIVNDFQKGDIAEGYSVSREKKESFPLTVTSAQKNPTAFYLCASSPRQIQETQYFGPGTRLLVL.

The gene calls are TRBV5-1 and TRBJ1-1; D is unresolved. V was clipped by 0 bases and J by 4 bases, with 16 bases between them. In germline, CDR1 is SGHRS, CDR2 YFSETQ. The CDR3 is made up of 16 amino acids. CDR3 sequence reads: CASSLDGSLETTEAFF. In DNA, the CDR3 is TGCGCCAGCAGCTTGGACGGGAGCCTAGAAACCACTGAAGCTTTCTTT.

The CDR3 spells CASRGGAGVKNEQFF. The CDR3 nucleotides read TGTGCCAGCAGGGGTGGAGCGGGAGTAAAAAATGAGCAGTTCTTC. This chain joins TRBV6-1 and TRBJ2-1, with 8 positions matching TRBD2. The V and J ends lost 6 bases and 7 bases, in that order; junction bases with no gene match: 11. This CDR3 is built from 15 residues. Germline lookup yields CDR1 MNHNS and CDR2 SASEGT.

The chain carries TRBV4-2 and TRBJ2-1, with D possibly matching TRBD1 (5 bases). CDR3 length equals 13 residues. Germline V gives CDR1 LGHNA, CDR2 YNFKEQ. The V end lost 1 base, the J end lost 5 bases, and 6 bases lay between the germline ends. The CDR3 bases are TGTGCCAGCAGCCAAGGCAGGGACAATGAGCAGTTCTTC. It translates to CASSQGRDNEQFF.

This clone was picked up a small number of times. The chain combines TRBV28 with TRBJ1-2; D is possibly TRBD1 (5 bases). This CDR3 region has 14 residues. Looked up from germline, CDR1 is MDHEN and CDR2 is SYDVKM. The V and J ends lost 3 bases and 3 bases respectively, with 11 bases between them. The CDR3 DNA reads as TGTGCCAGCAGTTTTAGCAACAGGTACTATGGCTACACCTTC. Amino acids: CASSFSNRYYGYTF.

V usage is TRBV2 and J usage is TRBJ2-5; the match to TRBD1 covers 8 bases. The end of the DNA aligns better with TRBJ2-7, so the J call may be wrong. Germline V gene data show CDR1 as SNHLY and CDR2 as FYNNEI. The length of the CDR3 is 14 residues. The CDR3 is CASSDAQGADEQYF. CDR3 DNA: TGTGCCAGCAGTGACGCCCAGGGGGCCGACGAGCAGTACTTC.

This clone was detected only a few times. J is TRBJ1-5 and V is TRBV10-2; no firm D call. V gave up 6 bases and J gave up 0 bases, with 12 bases separating them. Germline V gene lookup returns CDR1 WSHSY and CDR2 SAAADI. This CDR3 comprises 15 residues. CDR3 in DNA: TGCGCCAGCAGCACCGGGTCTTATAGCAATCAGCCCCAGCATTTT. Translated: CASSTGSYSNQPQHF.

This clone was seen a single time. The chain combines TRBV6-1 with TRBJ1-5; no definite D call. CDR3 length: 13 residues. The ends were cut back, 6 bases at V and 9 bases at J, with 15 bases in the middle. Germline V CDR1 and CDR2: MNHNS, SASEGT. CDR3 bases: TGTGCCAGCAGACTAGTTTTGGTCTCGCCCCAGCATTTT. It codes for CASRLVLVSPQHF.

Only a few counts were recorded for this clone. The rearrangement links TRBV7-9 to TRBJ2-1; 12 bases are shared with TRBD2. J lost 2 bases, V lost 5 bases, and 10 bases had no gene match. The CDR3 runs 18 residues. CDR1 and CDR2 (germline): SEHNR, FQNEAQ (reference sequence). CDR3 coding DNA: TGTGCCAGCAGCCAGAAGCACCGACTAGCGGGGGCCTACAATGAGCAGTTCTTC. It specifies CASSQKHRLAGAYNEQFF. Variable domain in full (rest from reference TRBV7-9 and TRBJ2-1): DTGVSQNPRHKITKRGQNVTFRCDPISEHNRLYWYRQTLGQGPEFLTYFQNEAQLEKSRLLSDRFSAERPKGSFSTLEIQRTEQGDSAMYLCASSQKHRLAGAYNEQFFGPGTRLTVL.

The chain joins TRBV10-1 to TRBJ1-1; D may be TRBD1 (5 bases). Germline V gene sequence: CDR1 WNHNN, CDR2 SYGVQD (reference sequence). The CDR3 is made up of 13 amino acids. The V and J ends lost 3 bases and 5 bases respectively, with 10 bases between them. CDR3 DNA sequence: TGCGCCAGCAGTGACAGGGTCGGGACTGAAGCTTTCTTT. As protein: CASSDRVGTEAFF.

This clone was counted a single time. The genes are TRBV27 and TRBJ2-2; a possible D gene is TRBD2 (5 bases). Germline V gene data show CDR1 as MNHEY and CDR2 as SMNVEV (reference sequence). The CDR3 totals 15 residues. Trimming removed 4 bases at V and 4 bases at J, with 13 bases between. The CDR3 region has the DNA TGTGCCAGCAGTTCGCTCTCACTAGGCACCGGGGAGCTGTTTTTT. Its protein product is CASSSLSLGTGELFF.

The chain links TRBV19 to TRBJ2-5; 12 bases align to TRBD2. The V and J ends lost 0 bases and 5 bases, in that order; junction bases with no gene match: 4. The CDR3 sequence is 16 residues long. The germline gives CDR1 LNHDA, CDR2 SQIVND (reference sequence). The CDR3 protein is CASSIDLAGGQETQYF. In nucleotides, the CDR3 is TGTGCCAGTAGTATAGATCTAGCGGGGGGGCAGGAGACCCAGTACTTC.

CDR3 loop: CASRTGGPGELFF. The CDR3 bases are TGTGCCAGCAGAACAGGGGGCCCCGGGGAGCTGTTTTTT. The rearrangement links TRBV28 to TRBJ2-2; TRBD1 agrees at 9 bases. V lost 6 bases, J lost 6 bases, and 2 bases stayed unmatched. Germline V gives CDR1 MDHEN, CDR2 SYDVKM. This CDR3 is 13 amino acids long.

In its sample, this clone was seen a few times. The chain uses TRBV5-6 and TRBJ2-1; 7 bases align to TRBD1. Unmatched junction bases numbered 2, after V lost 2 bases and J lost 3 bases. CDR3 size: 14 residues. The V gene's germline CDR1 is SGHDT and CDR2 YYEEEE. The CDR3 spells CASSLRDSYNEQFF. CDR3 coding DNA: TGTGCCAGCAGCTTAAGGGACAGCTACAATGAGCAGTTCTTC.

The V gene is TRBV5-1, the J gene TRBJ2-3; 8 nucleotides match TRBD2. CDR3 length equals 16 residues. J was trimmed by 0 bases and V by 4 bases; bases with no gene match: 7. In germline, CDR1 is SGHRS, CDR2 YFSETQ. CDR3 sequence reads: CASSRPTSGSTDTQYF. CDR3 DNA: TGCGCCAGCAGCCGACCTACTAGCGGAAGCACAGATACGCAGTATTTT.

The chain joins TRBV11-2 to TRBJ2-7, with a tentative D call TRBD2 (5 bases). The CDR3 spans 15 residues. The V end lost 5 bases, the J end lost 3 bases, and 17 bases lay between the germline ends. The germline V gene has CDR1 SGHAT and CDR2 FQNNGV. The CDR3 reads CASSMASRGHYEQYF. Here the CDR3 DNA reads TGTGCCAGCAGCATGGCATCTCGGGGTCACTACGAGCAGTACTTC.

V is TRBV27 and J is TRBJ1-1, with D possibly TRBD1 on 5 matching bases. Trimming left V 6 bases short and J 0 bases short, with 14 bases between. Germline-derived CDR1 and CDR2 are MNHEY and SMNVEV (reference sequence). The CDR3 is 15 amino acids. Here the CDR3 DNA reads TGTGCCAGCAGGTACTTGGGGGGTATGAACACTGAAGCTTTCTTT. Protein: CASRYLGGMNTEAFF.

This clone turned up a few times. The chain combines TRBV6-5 with TRBJ1-1; no clear D gene. The CDR3 runs to 16 residues. CDR1 is MNHEY and CDR2 is SVGAGI in the germline V gene. The V end was cut by 0 bases, the J end by 1 base, with 12 bases between. CDR3 in amino acids: CASSYSGQTANTEAFF. The DNA for the CDR3 is TGTGCCAGCAGTTACTCGGGTCAAACAGCGAACACTGAAGCTTTCTTT.

This clone was seen once. V gene TRBV30 combines with J gene TRBJ1-1, with TRBD1 matching 7 bases. Germline CDR1 and CDR2: GTSNPN and SVGIG (reference sequence). V lost 5 bases, J lost 3 bases, and 3 bases stayed unmatched. This CDR3 is 12 amino acids long. DNA of the CDR3: TGTGCCTGGGACAGGGAGGACACTGAAGCTTTCTTT. Protein product: CAWDREDTEAFF.

The chain employs TRBV29-1 and TRBJ1-1; D gene ambiguous. This CDR3 has 10 amino acids. The germline V gene encodes CDR1 SQVTM and CDR2 ANQGSEA. Trimming left V 7 bases short and J 5 bases short, with 8 bases between. The CDR3 coding sequence is TGCAGCGCAGCGGGTACTGAAGCTTTCTTT. Amino acid sequence: CSAAGTEAFF.

J is TRBJ2-7 and V is TRBV28, with D possibly TRBD1 on 6 matching bases. Germline CDR1 is MDHEN and CDR2 is SYDVKM. The CDR3 is made up of 15 amino acids. V shed 5 bases and J shed 5 bases, with 19 bases lying between them. CDR3 region: CASSLTRRGSNEQYF. For the CDR3, the DNA is TGTGCCAGCAGTCTTACGCGCAGGGGATCCAACGAGCAGTACTTC.

The V gene is TRBV18, the J gene TRBJ1-1; D gene uncertain. The ends were cut back, 10 bases at V and 0 bases at J, with 18 bases in the middle. CDR1 is KGHSH, CDR2 LQKENI, per germline. The length of the CDR3 is 15 residues. The CDR3 DNA reads as TGTGCCACCTCGGGGAGTGCGTCCCTGAACACTGAAGCTTTCTTT. This translates into CATSGSASLNTEAFF.

This chain links TRBV9 with TRBJ1-6; 8 bases align to TRBD1. With V trimmed by 3 bases and J by 8 bases, 4 bases remained unmatched. Per germline, CDR1 SGDLS and CDR2 YYNGEE. CDR3 length equals 14 residues. CDR3 in DNA: TGTGCCAGCAGCGACGGACAGGGATATTCACCCCTCCACTTT. Protein sequence: CASSDGQGYSPLHF. Full variable domain (rest looked up from reference TRBV9 and TRBJ1-6): DSGVTQTPKHLITATGQRVTLRCSPRSGDLSVYWYQQSLDQGLQFLIQYYNGEERAKGNILERFSAQQFPDLHSELNLSSLELGDSALYFCASSDGQGYSPLHFGNGTRLTVT.